Listed below are T cell receptor beta chains from one sample, sequenced in a study of patients and donors after allogeneic stem cell transplantation. TCRdb reanalysed the RT-PCR reads using MiXCR and keeps one entry per CDR3 protein. Of around 170,000 distinct CDR3 sequences listed, nearly 25% are singletons. Material for sequencing was blood, either unsorted or a sorted T cell fraction (not recorded which). The receptors come from a human donor who was either an allogeneic HSCT recipient or a stem cell or donor lymphocyte infusion donor (not recorded which). It is not recorded whose cells these are; they may come from a transplant donor. CDR3s include the opening cysteine and the closing phenylalanine or tryptophan. The D gene is left open where the match is weak. Not all rows give a size; the values are once, few, many and, for expanded clones, a class.

>TRBJ1-1|TRBD1|-|TRBV7-9|16
CASSLRTGALNTEAFF
TGTGCCAGCAGCTTACGGACAGGGGCCTTAAACACTGAAGCTTTCTTT
>TRBJ2-1|TRBD2|few|TRBV5-1|17
CASSRITGTTLYNEQFF
TGCGCCAGCAGCAGAATAACCGGGACTACGCTGTACAATGAGCAGTTCTTC
>TRBJ2-3|TRBD1|-|TRBV5-1|16
CASSLGQGGNTDTQYF
TGCGCCAGCAGCTTGGGACAGGGGGGAAACACAGATACGCAGTATTTT
>TRBJ1-6|-|many|TRBV12-3/TRBV12-4|12
CASSFAKTPLHF
TGTGCCAGCAGTTTTGCTAAAACACCCCTCCACTTT
>TRBJ1-5|TRBD1|few|TRBV4-1|17
CASSQDWTGPPNQPQHF
TGCGCCAGCAGCCAAGATTGGACAGGGCCCCCCAATCAGCCCCAGCATTTT
>TRBJ2-7|TRBD1|-|TRBV6-6|18
CASSYPTGARGLTYEQYF
TGTGCCAGCAGTTACCCAACTGGGGCCAGGGGGTTGACCTACGAGCAGTACTTC
>TRBJ2-7|-|-|TRBV20-1|13
CSARDWGVYEQYF
TGCAGTGCTAGAGATTGGGGGGTCTACGAGCAGTACTTC
>TRBJ2-4|-|-|TRBV23-1|17
CASFPREIKQAKNIQYF
TGCGCCAGCTTCCCGAGGGAGATTAAACAAGCTAAAAACATTCAGTACTTC
>TRBJ2-7|-|-|TRBV12-3/TRBV12-4|13
CASSLGQHLGQYF
TGTGCCAGCAGTTTAGGGCAACACCTAGGGCAGTACTTC
>TRBJ1-1|-|-|TRBV4-1|16
CASSQDSGAMNTEAFF
TGCGCCAGCAGCCAAGATTCGGGGGCGATGAACACTGAAGCTTTCTTT
>TRBJ2-7|-|-|TRBV21-1|14
CASSLSESSYEQYF
TGTGCCAGCAGCCTTTCCGAGAGCTCCTACGAGCAGTACTTC
>TRBJ1-1|-|-|TRBV20-1|11
CSAREGPEAFF
TGCAGTGCTAGAGAGGGCCCTGAAGCTTTCTTT
>TRBJ1-1|-|many|TRBV12-3/TRBV12-4|11
CASSMNTEAFF
TGTGCCAGCAGCATGAACACTGAAGCTTTCTTT
>TRBJ2-1|TRBD2|few|TRBV7-9|16
CASSPRTSGTYNEQFF
TGTGCCAGCAGCCCCAGGACTAGCGGGACTTACAATGAGCAGTTCTTC
>TRBJ2-2|TRBD1|-|TRBV5-1|14
CASRQGQAAGELFF
TGCGCCAGCAGGCAGGGACAGGCCGCCGGGGAGCTGTTTTTT
>TRBJ2-1|TRBD2|-|TRBV3-1|13
CASSQATSDEQFF
TGTGCCAGCAGCCAAGCCACTAGCGATGAGCAGTTCTTC
>TRBJ2-5|TRBD2|few|TRBV12-3/TRBV12-4|15
CASSIGSVAGETQYF
TGTGCCAGCAGTATTGGTTCGGTAGCGGGAGAGACCCAGTACTTC
>TRBJ2-1|-|-|TRBV7-6|15
CASSSMGPLLNEQFF
TGTGCCAGCAGCTCTATGGGTCCCCTCCTGAATGAGCAGTTCTTC
>TRBJ1-1|-|-|TRBV5-1|14
CASSLVGAYTEAFF
TGCGCCAGCAGCTTGGTAGGGGCCTACACTGAAGCTTTCTTT
>TRBJ1-2|-|few|TRBV4-1|12
CASSQKGRGYTF
TGCGCCAGCAGCCAAAAGGGGCGAGGCTACACCTTC
>TRBJ2-1|-|-|TRBV19|13
CASTGTPRDEQFF
TGTGCCAGCACCGGGACACCCCGGGATGAGCAGTTCTTC
>TRBJ1-2|-|-|TRBV2|14
CAEKDPLMIYGYTF
TGTGCCGAAAAGGACCCCCTAATGATCTATGGCTACACCTTC
>TRBJ2-7|-|-|TRBV6-2/TRBV6-3|14
CASFRLGISYEQYF
TGTGCCAGCTTTCGACTAGGTATCTCCTACGAGCAGTACTTC
>TRBJ1-2|-|few|TRBV30|13
CAWSEGPYYGYTF
TGTGCCTGGAGTGAGGGGCCCTACTATGGCTACACCTTC
>TRBJ1-5|-|few|TRBV4-1|16
CASSQVYTVLNQPQHF
TGCGCCAGCAGCCAAGTATACACAGTCCTCAATCAGCCCCAGCATTTT
>TRBJ2-3|TRBD1|few|TRBV20-1|17
CSASDATTGLGTDTQYF
TGCAGTGCTAGCGACGCTACGACAGGGCTAGGCACAGATACGCAGTATTTT
>TRBJ1-1|-|-|TRBV7-9|14
CASSLALTAPEAFF
TGTGCCAGCAGCTTAGCGTTAACGGCGCCTGAAGCTTTCTTT
>TRBJ2-1|-|-|TRBV11-2|15
CASSPRAGAYNEQFF
TGTGCCAGCAGCCCGCGGGCCGGGGCTTACAATGAGCAGTTCTTC
>TRBJ1-1|TRBD1|few|TRBV12-3/TRBV12-4|15
CASSLAGTGDTEAFF
TGTGCCAGCAGTTTAGCCGGGACAGGGGACACTGAAGCTTTCTTT
>TRBJ1-2|-|-|TRBV12-3/TRBV12-4|13
CASTLGRNLGYTF
TGTGCCAGCACCCTAGGGCGGAACCTAGGCTACACCTTC
>TRBJ1-5|-|-|TRBV12-3/TRBV12-4|14
CASSANQGNQPQHF
TGTGCCAGCAGTGCCAATCAGGGGAACCAGCCCCAGCATTTT
>TRBJ2-1|TRBD1|-|TRBV20-1|16
CSARDDRARAYNEQFF
TGCAGTGCTAGAGATGACAGGGCTAGGGCCTACAATGAGCAGTTCTTC
>TRBJ2-6|TRBD1|-|TRBV4-2|17
CASSHGQGDVGANVLTF
TGTGCCAGCAGCCACGGACAGGGAGATGTTGGGGCCAACGTCCTGACTTTC
>TRBJ1-6|-|few|TRBV5-8|17
CASSSPRRSSYNSPLHF
TGTGCCAGCAGCTCCCCTAGACGGAGCTCCTATAATTCACCCCTCCACTTT
>TRBJ1-1|-|many|TRBV5-1|13
CASSLVWNTEAFF
TGCGCCAGCAGCTTGGTGTGGAACACTGAAGCTTTCTTT
>TRBJ1-2|TRBD1|many|TRBV7-7|16
CASPAGRTGPGYGYTF
TGTGCTAGTCCTGCTGGGAGGACAGGTCCTGGGTATGGCTACACCTTC
>TRBJ1-2|-|-|TRBV2|15
CASSDWGAAPDGYTF
TGTGCCAGCAGTGATTGGGGCGCAGCGCCTGATGGCTACACCTTC
>TRBJ2-7|-|-|TRBV6-5|14
CASSYSGKTYEQYF
TGTGCCAGCAGTTACTCGGGCAAGACCTACGAGCAGTACTTC
>TRBJ1-1|-|few|TRBV12-3/TRBV12-4|14
CASSLMAGRTEAFF
TGTGCCAGCAGTTTAATGGCAGGGCGGACTGAAGCTTTCTTT
>TRBJ2-1|TRBD2|-|TRBV12-3/TRBV12-4|14
CASTSSGVDNEQFF
TGTGCCAGCACCTCTAGCGGGGTCGACAATGAGCAGTTCTTC
>TRBJ2-3|TRBD2|-|TRBV7-2|14
CASSRGTTTDTQYF
TGTGCCAGCAGCCGTGGGACTACCACAGATACGCAGTATTTT
>TRBJ2-2|-|few|TRBV5-5|15
CASSLGTQSTGELFF
TGTGCCAGCAGCTTGGGAACCCAAAGCACCGGGGAGCTGTTTTTT